The 6 T cell receptor beta chains in this list originate from one sample, sequenced in a study of cytomegalovirus exposure and HLA in healthy donors. PCR used 60 Vbeta primers and 13 Jbeta primers. Clones were read by immunoSEQ multiplex PCR, and TCRdb kept only the in-frame ones, dropping some. Here the sample spans more than 95,000 clones, approximately 14% being singletons. Source material: PBMCs. These receptors originate from a female donor in good health and CMV-seronegative.

The chain employs TRBV4-1 and TRBJ2-5; the match to TRBD1 covers 7 bases. V dropped 4 bases and J dropped 4; count of bases not matched to a gene: 6. From germline, CDR1 is MGHRA and CDR2 YSYEKL. The CDR3 sequence is 14 residues long. The CDR3 DNA reads as TGCGCCAGCAGCCCTACGGACAGGATAGAGACCCAGTACTTC. This translates into CASSPTDRIETQYF.

This clone occurred a few times. Germline and junction disagree at one end, which may indicate a read error. V and J are TRBV6-5 and TRBJ2-4, with D maybe TRBD2 (7 bases). Germline-derived CDR1 and CDR2 are MNHEY and SVGAGI. The CDR3 runs to 11 residues. The CDR3 coding sequence is TGTGCCAGCAGTGGGGGGGGCAGGGAGGTCTTC. Translation gives CASSGGGREVF.

This clone has just a few counts. V gene TRBV9 combines with J gene TRBJ2-3, with D possibly being TRBD1 (6 bases). The germline gives CDR1 SGDLS, CDR2 YYNGEE. This CDR3 region has 17 residues. V lost 1 base to trimming and J lost 2 bases, with 17 bases between them. The CDR3 nucleotides read TGTGCCAGCAGCGTACTTCGGTCAGGGGTCCTCACAGATACGCAGTATTTT. Its translation is CASSVLRSGVLTDTQYF.

The J gene is TRBJ2-5, the V gene TRBV28; 9 bases agree with TRBD1. The CDR3 length is 15 residues. J gave up 4 bases and V 2 bases, and 5 bases lay outside the gene matches. Germline V gene lookup returns CDR1 MDHEN and CDR2 SYDVKM. For the CDR3, the DNA is TGTGCCAGCAGTTTACTCACAGGGGGCGCAGAGACCCAGTACTTC. Amino acids: CASSLLTGGAETQYF.

This rearrangement joins TRBV27 to TRBJ2-7, with a weak D call TRBD1 (6 bases). Germline V CDR1 and CDR2: MNHEY, SMNVEV (reference sequence). Between the trimmed V and J ends, which lost 3 bases and 6 bases, there was a span of 9 bases. The CDR3 loop spans 12 amino acids. CDR3 DNA sequence: TGTGCCAGCAGTTTTCTCAGGGGCGAGCAGTACTTC. Translation: CASSFLRGEQYF.

This clone occurred a few times. The genes are TRBV5-1 and TRBJ2-2; tentatively, D is TRBD1 (6 bases). The length of the CDR3 is 16 residues. Trimming removed 4 bases from V and 6 bases from J, with 19 bases in between. Per germline, CDR1 SGHRS and CDR2 YFSETQ. The CDR3 DNA is TGCGCCAGCAGCGGGTTACAGGGAGCCTCGGCCGGGGAGCTGTTTTTT. Protein: CASSGLQGASAGELFF.